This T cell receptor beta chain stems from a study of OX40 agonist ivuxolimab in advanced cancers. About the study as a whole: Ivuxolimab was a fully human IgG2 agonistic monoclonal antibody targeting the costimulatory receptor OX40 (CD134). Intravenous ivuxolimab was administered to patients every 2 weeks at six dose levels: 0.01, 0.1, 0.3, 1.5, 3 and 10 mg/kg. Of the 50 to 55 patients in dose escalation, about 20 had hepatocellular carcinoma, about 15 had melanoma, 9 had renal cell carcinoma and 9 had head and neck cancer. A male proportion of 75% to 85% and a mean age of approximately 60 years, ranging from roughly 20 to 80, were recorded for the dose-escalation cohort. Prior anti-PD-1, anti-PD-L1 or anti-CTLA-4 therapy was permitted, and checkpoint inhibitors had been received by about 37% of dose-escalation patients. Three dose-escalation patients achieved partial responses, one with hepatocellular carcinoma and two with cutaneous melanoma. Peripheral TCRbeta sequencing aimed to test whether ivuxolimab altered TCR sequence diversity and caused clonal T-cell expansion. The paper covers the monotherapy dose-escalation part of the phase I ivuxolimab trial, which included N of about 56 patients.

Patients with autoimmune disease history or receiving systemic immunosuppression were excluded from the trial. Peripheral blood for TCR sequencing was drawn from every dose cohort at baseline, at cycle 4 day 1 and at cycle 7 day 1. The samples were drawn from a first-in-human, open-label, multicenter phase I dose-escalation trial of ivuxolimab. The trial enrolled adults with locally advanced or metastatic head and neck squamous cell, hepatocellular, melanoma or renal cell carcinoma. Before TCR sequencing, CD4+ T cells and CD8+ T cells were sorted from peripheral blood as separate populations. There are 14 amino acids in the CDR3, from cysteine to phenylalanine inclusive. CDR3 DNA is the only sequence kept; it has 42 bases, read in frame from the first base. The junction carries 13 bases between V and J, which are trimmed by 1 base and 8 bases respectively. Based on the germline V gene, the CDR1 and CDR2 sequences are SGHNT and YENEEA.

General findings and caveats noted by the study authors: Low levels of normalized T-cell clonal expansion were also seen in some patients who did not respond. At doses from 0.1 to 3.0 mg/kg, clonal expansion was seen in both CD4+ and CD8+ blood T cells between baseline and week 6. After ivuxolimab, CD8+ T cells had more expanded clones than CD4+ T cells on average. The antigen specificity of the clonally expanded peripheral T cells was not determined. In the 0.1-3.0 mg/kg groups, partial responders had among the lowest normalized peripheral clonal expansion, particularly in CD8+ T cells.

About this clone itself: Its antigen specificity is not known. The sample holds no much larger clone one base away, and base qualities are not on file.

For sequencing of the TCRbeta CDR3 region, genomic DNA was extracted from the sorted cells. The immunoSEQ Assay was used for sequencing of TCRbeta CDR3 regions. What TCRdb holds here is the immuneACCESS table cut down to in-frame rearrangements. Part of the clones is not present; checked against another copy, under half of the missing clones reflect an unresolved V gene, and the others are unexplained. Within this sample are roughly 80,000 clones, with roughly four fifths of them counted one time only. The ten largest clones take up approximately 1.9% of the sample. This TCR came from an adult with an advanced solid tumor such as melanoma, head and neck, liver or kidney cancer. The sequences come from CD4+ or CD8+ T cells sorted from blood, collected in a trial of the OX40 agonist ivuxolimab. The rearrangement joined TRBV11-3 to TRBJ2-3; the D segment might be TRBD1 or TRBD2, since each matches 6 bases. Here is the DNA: TGTGCCAGCAGCTTAGTCGGGGGCCCCGGTACGCAGTATTTT. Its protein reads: CASSLVGGPGTQYF.